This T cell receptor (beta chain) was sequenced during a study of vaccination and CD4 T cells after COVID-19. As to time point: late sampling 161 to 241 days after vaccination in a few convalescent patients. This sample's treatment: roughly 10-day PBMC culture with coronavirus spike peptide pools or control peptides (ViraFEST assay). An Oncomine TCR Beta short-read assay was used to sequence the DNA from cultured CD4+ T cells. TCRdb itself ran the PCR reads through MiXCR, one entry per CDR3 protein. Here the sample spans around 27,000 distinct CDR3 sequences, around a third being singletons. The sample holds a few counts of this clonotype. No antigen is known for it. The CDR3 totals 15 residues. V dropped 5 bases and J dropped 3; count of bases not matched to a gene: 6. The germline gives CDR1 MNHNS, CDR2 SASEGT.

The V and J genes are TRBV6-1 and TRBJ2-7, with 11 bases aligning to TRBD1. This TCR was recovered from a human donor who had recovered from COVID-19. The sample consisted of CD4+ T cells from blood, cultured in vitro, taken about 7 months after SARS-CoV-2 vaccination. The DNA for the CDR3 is TGTGCCAGCAGTAATACCGGGACAGGGGGCTACGAGCAGTACTTC. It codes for CASSNTGTGGYEQYF.